The entry below gives a single TCR beta chain sequence along with its context. Its antigen remains unidentified. No per-base quality is available; no much larger clone lies one base away. Library preparation employed the immunoSEQ multiplex PCR assay. A mixture of 60 forward primers for TCR Vbeta segments and 13 reverse primers for TCR Jbeta segments was used in the multiplex PCR. A multiplex PCR assay on genomic DNA amplified the CDR3 region of rearranged TCR beta genes. The amplified TCR beta libraries were sequenced on the Illumina HiSeq System as 87-base-pair reads. In the original analysis: A later analysis counted approximately 74 million unique TCR beta chains across the 690 or so repertoires, and about 10 million of these chains were shared by at least two donors. To remove PCR and sequencing errors, raw reads were error-corrected and collapsed into unique sequences using a nearest-neighbor algorithm that merged closely related sequences. Alignment of CDR3 sequences to IMGT reference sequences was used to assign V, D and J gene segments. For a sequence to be retained, a match of at least six nucleotides was required to both a V gene segment and a J gene segment. A rearrangement counted as productive if the CDR3 had no stop codons and remained in frame with V and J, and every other rearrangement counted as non-productive. Following IMGT convention, CDR3 was defined as the stretch from the second conserved V-encoded cysteine to the conserved J-encoded phenylalanine. In an earlier analysis of approximately 500 of the donors, sequences lacking an unambiguous match to a single V gene segment were excluded. An earlier analysis of several hundred of the donors called V segments functional above 56.7% productive rearrangements and segregating when the between-donor standard deviation exceeded 5%. A statistical classification framework was built for diagnosing cytomegalovirus status from the catalog of TCR beta chain sequences. V and J gene assignment, in a later analysis, came from comparing TCR nucleotide sequences with IMGT/GENE-DB human TR gene sequences. In a later analysis, CDR3 sequences and most-parsimonious VDJ recombination scenarios were assigned using the TCRdist pipeline. In a later analysis, each TCR beta chain was defined by its CDR3 amino acid sequence together with its V-gene family, and reads lacking a unique V-gene family were excluded. As a way to deal with suspected cross-contamination and a sequencing artifact, a later analysis dropped 500 to 700 nucleotide sequences that were highly shared and had low generation probability. In a later analysis, a clonal expansion index was calculated for each public chain from normalized within-repertoire ranks of inferred template counts. In a later analysis, generation probabilities were computed using a VDJ recombination model fitted to out-of-frame rearrangements, and the results were checked against IGoR. A later analysis scored TCR-TCR, TCR-HLA and TCR-CMV co-occurrence with hypergeometric tests, applying a repertoire-size bias correction to TCR pairs. False discovery rates were estimated in a later analysis by permuting HLA or CMV assignments 20 times. A later analysis grouped co-occurring TCRs with DBSCAN, adding TCRdist sequence similarity when clustering within HLA-allele-positive subsets. For co-occurrence clustering, repertoires with fewer than 30,000 or more than 120,000 public chains were excluded, along with roughly 5 repertoires with anomalous nucleotide sharing. Held by TCRdb, this immuneACCESS table contains in-frame sequences only and omits some clones. Under half of the omission traces to an unresolved V gene where checked; the cause of the rest is unknown. The V and J calls and the clone size are those of that table, but D and trimming were determined from the DNA. The sample has 100,000 to 150,000 clones on record, about 82% of them singletons. About 1% of the sample is in the top ten clones.

The cohort was made up of approximately 700 healthy bone marrow donors. All cohort members were sampled while nominally healthy, although unrecorded immune exposures were likely present. The donor was CMV seronegative and belonged to the group of under 400 seronegative cohort members. Every donor gave a peripheral blood sample, and the peripheral blood mononuclear cells from that sample were used for TCR beta sequencing. Genomic DNA was extracted from the blood cell samples with the Qiagen DNeasy Blood Extraction Kit. This sample was included in a study of cytomegalovirus exposure and HLA in healthy donors (dated by TCRdb to 2016 to 2017). For context, the study as a whole: According to an earlier analysis of 550 to 750 of the donors, about 190 million T cells yielded approximately 120 million unique TCR beta sequences and 276 Gb of sequence data. An early release covering 550 to 650 HLA-typed donors comprised around 300 gigabases of sequencing data and some 79 million unique TCR sequences. Of the 300 to 400 genotyped donors, approximately 80% fell in the genetic ancestry cluster associated with self-reported Caucasian donors. The study was designed to test whether signatures of past pathogen exposure could be identified by cataloging public T cell receptors. The study profiled the T cell repertoires of 666 subjects by immunosequencing and related them to cytomegalovirus serostatus. In addition to the first cohort of approximately 650 subjects, a separate validation cohort of 120 different subjects was used. To predict cytomegalovirus infection status, the study brought together high-throughput TCR immunosequencing, statistical association of individual TCRs with disease status, and machine learning. A later analysis re-examined previously published TCR beta repertoires from roughly 650 donors and added high-resolution HLA genotyping to investigate patterns of TCR occurrence. The later analysis used no new phenotypic data to find candidate immune exposures, relying instead on TCR beta sequences and their occurrence across donors. An earlier analysis of approximately 500 of the donors applied high-throughput TCR beta sequencing to assess whether each TCR beta V gene segment acted as functional or pseudogenic. Donor age, sex, ethnicity and CMV serostatus were collected together with the repertoire data. A later genetic analysis used genome-wide SNP genotypes for about 65% of the 666 donors, treating that subset as a discovery cohort. All discovery cohort repertoires had been generated using a single sequencing platform. HLA typing covered class I and class II loci at four-digit resolution. The number of typed donors differed by locus: about 629-630 for A, B, C, DRB1 and DQB1; 522 for DQA1; some 590 for DPA1; and about 450 for DPB1. Because of strong linkage in the cohort, a handful of DR-DQ haplotypes were treated as single units for association and clustering. Across 398 genotyped donors of the cohort, an average of about 250,000 unique TCR beta nucleotide sequences per donor were sequenced, and 15% to 20% of those sequences were non-productive. The full study reports these points: A later analysis found that HLA-associated TCR beta chains were more clonally expanded and had lower generation probabilities than equally common non-associated chains. Assigning TCR associations to individual alleles was difficult when HLA alleles, especially DR and DQ, strongly co-occurred. A later genetic analysis associated a missense DCLRE1C variant with V-gene and J-gene trimming of TCR beta chains, and an independent cohort replicated the association. Most CMV-associated TCR beta chains appeared to be HLA-restricted in a later analysis, and the HLA associations seemed to be driven largely by CMV exposure. In the study, 150 to 200 TCR beta chains were listed as associated with cytomegalovirus. Because the 87-base-pair reads could not distinguish some IMGT-functional V segments, including TRBV6-2 and TRBV6-3, those segments were excluded. A further reported finding was that TCR beta sequences accurately predicted the HLA-A and HLA-B alleles for most subjects in the first cohort. In an earlier analysis of some 540 of the donors, most TCR beta V segments appeared in productive rearrangements about 90% or about 30% of the time, broadly matching IMGT annotations. In this cohort, only TCR beta chains were sequenced, and detectable features were limited by the absence of alpha or paired-chain data. Presence/absence analyses assumed roughly uniform sequencing depth across donors, an assumption that may not hold. Linkage disequilibrium might explain the correlated functional status among segregating V segments, but an unknown experimental factor could not be excluded. In both the original and validation cohorts, the classifier was reported to diagnose cytomegalovirus status with high specificity and sensitivity. The sequencing pipeline was judged likely to have produced a cluster of highly shared sequence variants as a technical artifact. In a later analysis, the rate of TCR association differed among HLA loci, with DRB1 alleles having the most associated TCRs and HLA-C alleles having the fewest. Because HLA typing was missing for some donors at each locus, association tests included only the typed subset. Immune exposure information for the cohort was limited to CMV serostatus. According to the authors, the approach could potentially be generalized to other disease states and immunological phenotypes. A later analysis associated about 16,000 TCR beta sequences with specific HLA alleles at a false discovery rate of 0.05. Compared with the roughly 700-donor mean, donors in an Asian-associated ancestry cluster had fewer N-insertions in productive TCRs, according to a later genetic analysis. The earlier analysis of fewer than 750 of the donors excluded fewer than 20 rarely observed V segments, including chromosome 9 orphons, because counts were too low. While some public TCRs were present in many individuals, most TCR sequences turned up only very rarely across donors. According to a later analysis, parvovirus B19, influenza, CMV and Epstein-Barr virus appeared linked to several top co-occurrence clusters. A few of the identified cytomegalovirus-associated TCR beta chains were confirmed in vitro to be specific for cytomegalovirus antigens.

CDR1 MNHEY and CDR2 SMNVEV are derived from the germline V gene (reference sequence). Measured from the cysteine to the phenylalanine, the CDR3 is 13 residues long. Of all the DNA, just the CDR3 is kept, 39 bases in frame from base 1. V is clipped by 4 bases and J by 5 bases, and the sequence between their germline boundaries is 8 bases long. This TCR was sampled from a boy aged 5 to 17 in good health and CMV-seronegative. Material: PBMCs. The chain joins TRBV27 to TRBJ1-4, and perhaps TRBD1 as D gene, on 6 matching bases. The CDR3 amino acid sequence is: CASSSRGNEKLFF. The nucleotides are TGTGCCAGCAGTTCCAGGGGAAATGAAAAACTGTTTTTT. Full variable domain (CDR3 extended with the reference TRBV27 and TRBJ1-4 proteins): EAQVTQNPRYLITVTGKKLTVTCSQNMNHEYMSWYRQDPGLGLRQIYYSMNVEVTDKGDVPEGYKVSRKEKRNFPLILESPSPNQTSLYFCASSSRGNEKLFFGSGTQLSVL.